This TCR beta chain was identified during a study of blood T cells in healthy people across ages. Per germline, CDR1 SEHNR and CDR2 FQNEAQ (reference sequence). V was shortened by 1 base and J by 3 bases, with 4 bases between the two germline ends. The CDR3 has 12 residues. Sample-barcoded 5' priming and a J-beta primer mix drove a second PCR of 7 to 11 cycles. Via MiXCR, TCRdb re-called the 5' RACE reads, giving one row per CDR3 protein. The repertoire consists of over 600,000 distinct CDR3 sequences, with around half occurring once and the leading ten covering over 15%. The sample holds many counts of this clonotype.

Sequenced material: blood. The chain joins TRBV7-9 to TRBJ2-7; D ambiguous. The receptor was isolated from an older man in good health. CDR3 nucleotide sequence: TGTGCCAGCAGCTTAGATAACTACGAGCAGTACTTC. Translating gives CASSLDNYEQYF.